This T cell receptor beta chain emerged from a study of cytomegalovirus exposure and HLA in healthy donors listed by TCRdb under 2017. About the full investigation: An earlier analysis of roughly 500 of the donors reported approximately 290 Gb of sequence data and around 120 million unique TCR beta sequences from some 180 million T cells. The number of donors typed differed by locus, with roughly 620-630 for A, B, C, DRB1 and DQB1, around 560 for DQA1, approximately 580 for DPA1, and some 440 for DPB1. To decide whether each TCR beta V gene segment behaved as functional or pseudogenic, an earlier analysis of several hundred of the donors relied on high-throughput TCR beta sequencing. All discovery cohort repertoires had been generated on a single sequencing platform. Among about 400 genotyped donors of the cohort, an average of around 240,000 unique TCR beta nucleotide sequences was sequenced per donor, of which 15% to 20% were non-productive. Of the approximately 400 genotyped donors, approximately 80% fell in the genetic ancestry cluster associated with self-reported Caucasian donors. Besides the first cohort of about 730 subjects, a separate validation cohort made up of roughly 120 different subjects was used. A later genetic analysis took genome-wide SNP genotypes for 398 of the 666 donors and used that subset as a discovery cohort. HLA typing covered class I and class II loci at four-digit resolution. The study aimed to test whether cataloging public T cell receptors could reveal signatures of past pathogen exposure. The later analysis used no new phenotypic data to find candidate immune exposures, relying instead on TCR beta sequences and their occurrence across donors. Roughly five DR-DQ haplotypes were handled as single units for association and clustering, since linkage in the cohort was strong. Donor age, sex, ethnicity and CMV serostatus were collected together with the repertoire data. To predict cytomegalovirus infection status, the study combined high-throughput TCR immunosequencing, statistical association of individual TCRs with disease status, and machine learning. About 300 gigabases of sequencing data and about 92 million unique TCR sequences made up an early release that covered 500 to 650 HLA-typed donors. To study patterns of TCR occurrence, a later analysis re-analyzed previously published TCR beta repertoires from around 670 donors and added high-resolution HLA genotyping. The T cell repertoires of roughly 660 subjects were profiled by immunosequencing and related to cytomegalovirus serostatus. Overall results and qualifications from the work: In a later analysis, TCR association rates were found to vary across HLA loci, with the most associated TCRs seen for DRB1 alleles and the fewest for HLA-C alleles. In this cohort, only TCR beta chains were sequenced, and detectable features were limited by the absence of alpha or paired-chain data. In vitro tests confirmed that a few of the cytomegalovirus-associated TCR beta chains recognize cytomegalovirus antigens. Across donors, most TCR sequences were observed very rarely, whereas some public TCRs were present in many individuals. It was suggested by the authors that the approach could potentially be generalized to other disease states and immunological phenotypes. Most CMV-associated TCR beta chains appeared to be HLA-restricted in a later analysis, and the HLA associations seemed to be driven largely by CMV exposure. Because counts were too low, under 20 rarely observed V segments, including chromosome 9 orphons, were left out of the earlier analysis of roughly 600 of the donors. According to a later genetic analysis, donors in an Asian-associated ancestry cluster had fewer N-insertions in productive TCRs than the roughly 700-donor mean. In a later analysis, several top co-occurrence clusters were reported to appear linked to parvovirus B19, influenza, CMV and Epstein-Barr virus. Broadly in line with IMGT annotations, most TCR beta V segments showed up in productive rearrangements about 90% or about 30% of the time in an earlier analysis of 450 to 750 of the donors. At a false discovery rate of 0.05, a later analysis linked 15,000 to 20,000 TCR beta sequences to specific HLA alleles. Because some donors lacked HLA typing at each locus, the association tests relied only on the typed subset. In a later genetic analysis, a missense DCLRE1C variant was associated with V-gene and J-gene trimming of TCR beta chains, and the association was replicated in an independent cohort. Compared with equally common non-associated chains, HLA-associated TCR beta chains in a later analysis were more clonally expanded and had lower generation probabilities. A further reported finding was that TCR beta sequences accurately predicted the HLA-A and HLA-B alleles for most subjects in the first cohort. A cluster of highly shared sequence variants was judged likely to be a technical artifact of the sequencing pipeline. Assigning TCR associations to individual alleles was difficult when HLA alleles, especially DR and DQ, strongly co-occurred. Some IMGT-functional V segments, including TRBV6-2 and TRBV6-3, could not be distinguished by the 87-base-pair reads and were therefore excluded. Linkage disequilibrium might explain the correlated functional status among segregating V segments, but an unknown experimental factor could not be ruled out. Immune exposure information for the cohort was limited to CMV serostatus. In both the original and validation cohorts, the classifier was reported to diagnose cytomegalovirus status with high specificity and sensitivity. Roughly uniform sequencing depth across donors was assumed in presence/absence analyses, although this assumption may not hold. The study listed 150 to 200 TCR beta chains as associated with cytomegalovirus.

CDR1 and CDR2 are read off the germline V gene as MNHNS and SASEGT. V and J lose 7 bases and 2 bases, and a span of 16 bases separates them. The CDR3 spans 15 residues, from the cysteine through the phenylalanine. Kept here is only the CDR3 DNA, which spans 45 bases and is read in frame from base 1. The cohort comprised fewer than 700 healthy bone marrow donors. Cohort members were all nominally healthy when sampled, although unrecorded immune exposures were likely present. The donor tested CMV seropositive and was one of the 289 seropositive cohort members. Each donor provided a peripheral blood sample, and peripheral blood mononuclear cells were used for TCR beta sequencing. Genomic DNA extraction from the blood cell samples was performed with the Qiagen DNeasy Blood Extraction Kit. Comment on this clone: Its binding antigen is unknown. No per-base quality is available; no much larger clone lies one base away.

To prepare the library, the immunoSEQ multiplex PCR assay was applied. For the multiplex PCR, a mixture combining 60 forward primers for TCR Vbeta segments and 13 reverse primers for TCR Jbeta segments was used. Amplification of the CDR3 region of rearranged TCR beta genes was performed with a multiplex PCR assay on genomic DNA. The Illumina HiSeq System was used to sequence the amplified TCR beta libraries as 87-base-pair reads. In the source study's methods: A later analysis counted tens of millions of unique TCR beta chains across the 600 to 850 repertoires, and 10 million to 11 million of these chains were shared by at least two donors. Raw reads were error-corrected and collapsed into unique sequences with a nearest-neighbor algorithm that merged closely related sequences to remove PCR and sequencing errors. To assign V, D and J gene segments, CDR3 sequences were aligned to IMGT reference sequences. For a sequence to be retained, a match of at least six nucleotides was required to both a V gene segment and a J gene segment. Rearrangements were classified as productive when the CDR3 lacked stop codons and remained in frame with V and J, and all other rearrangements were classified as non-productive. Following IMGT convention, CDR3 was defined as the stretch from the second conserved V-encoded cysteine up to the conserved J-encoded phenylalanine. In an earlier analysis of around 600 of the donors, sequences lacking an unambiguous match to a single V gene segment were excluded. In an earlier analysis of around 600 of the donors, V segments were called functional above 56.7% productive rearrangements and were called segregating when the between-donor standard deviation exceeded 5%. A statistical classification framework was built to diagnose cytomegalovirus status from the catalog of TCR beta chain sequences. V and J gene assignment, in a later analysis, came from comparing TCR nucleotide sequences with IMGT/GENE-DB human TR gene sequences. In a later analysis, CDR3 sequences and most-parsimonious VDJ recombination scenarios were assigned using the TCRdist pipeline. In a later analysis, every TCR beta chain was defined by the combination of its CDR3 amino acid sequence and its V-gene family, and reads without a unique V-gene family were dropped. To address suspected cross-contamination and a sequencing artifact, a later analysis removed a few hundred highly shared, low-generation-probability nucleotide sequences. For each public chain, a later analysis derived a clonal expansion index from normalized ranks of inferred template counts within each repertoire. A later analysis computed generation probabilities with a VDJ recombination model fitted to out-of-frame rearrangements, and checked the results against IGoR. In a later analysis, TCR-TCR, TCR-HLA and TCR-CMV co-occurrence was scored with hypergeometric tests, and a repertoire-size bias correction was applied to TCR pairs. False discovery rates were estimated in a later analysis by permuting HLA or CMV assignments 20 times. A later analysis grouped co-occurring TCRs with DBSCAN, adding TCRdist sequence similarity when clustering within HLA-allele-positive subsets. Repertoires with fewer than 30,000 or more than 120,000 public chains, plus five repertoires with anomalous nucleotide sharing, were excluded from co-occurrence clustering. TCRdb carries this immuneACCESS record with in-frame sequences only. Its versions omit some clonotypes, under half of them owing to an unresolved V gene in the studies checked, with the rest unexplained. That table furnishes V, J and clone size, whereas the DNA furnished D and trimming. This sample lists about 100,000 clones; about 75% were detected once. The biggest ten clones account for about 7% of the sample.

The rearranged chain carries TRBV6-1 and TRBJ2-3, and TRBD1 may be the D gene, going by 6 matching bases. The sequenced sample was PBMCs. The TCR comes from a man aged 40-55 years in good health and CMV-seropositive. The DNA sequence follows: TGTGCCAGCACGACAGGACCTTATTTCACAGATACGCAGTATTTT. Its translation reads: CASTTGPYFTDTQYF.